Below are 11 T cell receptor beta chains sequenced from a single sample in a study of cytomegalovirus exposure and HLA in healthy donors. Primers included in the PCR were 60 Vbeta and 13 Jbeta primers. TCRdb's table, derived via immunoSEQ multiplex PCR, lists solely in-frame clones and lacks some. The sample has 150,000 to 200,000 clones, approximately 81% seen once. The material sequenced was PBMCs. The origin of the receptors is a woman under 30 in good health and CMV-seropositive.

This clone has a single count. This rearrangement joins TRBV11-3 to TRBJ2-3, with TRBD1 as a possible D gene (6 bases). The CDR3 runs 15 residues. Deletions cut 5 bases from V and 6 bases from J, with 18 bases between. The germline CDR1 and CDR2 sequences are SGHNT and YENEEA. The CDR3 region is CASSTQQGGTDTQYF. In DNA form, the CDR3 reads TGTGCCAGCAGCACCCAACAGGGTGGTACGGATACGCAGTATTTT.

The CDR3 DNA reads TGTGCCAGCAGTGCCCTCGGTACCGGACAGGAGTGGTACGAGCAGTACTTC. It translates to CASSALGTGQEWYEQYF. The J gene is TRBJ2-7, the V gene TRBV6-1; 7 bases are shared with TRBD1. In germline, CDR1 is MNHNS, CDR2 SASEGT. CDR3 length: 17 amino acids. J lost 4 bases, V lost 4 bases, and 16 bases had no gene match.

The V and J genes are TRBV9 and TRBJ1-4; D is unclear. From germline, CDR1 is SGDLS and CDR2 YYNGEE. V was trimmed by 0 bases and J by 8 bases, leaving 8 bases between them. The CDR3 is 13 residues long. The DNA of the CDR3 is TGTGCCAGCAGCGTAGGGACTCAGGAAAAACTGTTTTTT. Amino acids: CASSVGTQEKLFF.

The rearrangement links TRBV2 to TRBJ1-2; 7 bases are a match to TRBD1. Germline loops: CDR1 SNHLY, CDR2 FYNNEI. J lost 3 bases, V lost 4 bases, and 5 bases had no gene match. The CDR3 is 14 residues long. In DNA, the CDR3 is TGTGCCAGCAGTGTTGGGGGACAGCACTATGGCTACACCTTC. Amino acid sequence: CASSVGGQHYGYTF.

V usage is TRBV6-5 and J usage is TRBJ2-1; the D gene is possibly TRBD2 (6 bases). The length of the CDR3 is 15 residues. Germline V gene sequence: CDR1 MNHEY, CDR2 SVGAGI. The ends were cut back, 6 bases at V and 7 bases at J, with 19 bases in the middle. The CDR3 DNA sequence: TGTGCCAGCAGCAGTGGGACTCCCCGTCCGAATGAGCAGTTCTTC. As protein: CASSSGTPRPNEQFF.

The chain combines TRBV9 with TRBJ1-4; the match to TRBD1 covers 8 bases. V lost 5 bases, J lost 12 bases, and 15 bases stayed unmatched. Germline V gives CDR1 SGDLS, CDR2 YYNGEE. The CDR3 is made up of 15 amino acids. The CDR3 is CASSLQGAGVGELFF. As DNA, the CDR3 is TGTGCCAGCAGTCTTCAGGGGGCTGGGGTTGGCGAACTGTTTTTT.

CDR3 in amino acids: CASSFGTGGSYNEQFF. The CDR3 DNA is TGTGCCAGCAGCTTCGGGACAGGGGGATCCTACAATGAGCAGTTCTTC. The chain employs TRBV5-6 and TRBJ2-1; TRBD1 aligns across 11 bases. In germline, CDR1 is SGHDT, CDR2 YYEEEE. The trim removed 2 bases at V and 1 base at J, leaving 2 bases unmatched. The CDR3 spans 16 residues.

The chain employs TRBV28 and TRBJ1-3; D is ambiguous. The germline V gene has CDR1 MDHEN and CDR2 SYDVKM. CDR3 size: 14 residues. With 3 bases removed from V and 0 bases from J, the gap between germline ends came to 6 bases. The CDR3 protein is CASSFGSSGNTIYF. For the CDR3, the DNA is TGTGCCAGCAGTTTTGGTAGCTCTGGAAACACCATATATTTT. Full variable domain (missing parts from reference TRBV28 and TRBJ1-3): DVKVTQSSRYLVKRTGEKVFLECVQDMDHENMFWYRQDPGLGLRLIYFSYDVKMKEKGDIPEGYSVSREKKERFSLILESASTNQTSMYLCASSFGSSGNTIYFGEGSWLTVV.

Turning to this clone: Other DNA sequences from this sample encode an identical CDR3 as well. The chain carries TRBV19 and TRBJ2-1; possible D gene TRBD1, 5 bases. Trimming cost V 3 bases and J 4 bases, with 7 bases left between them. Germline CDR1 and CDR2: LNHDA and SQIVND (reference sequence). CDR3 size: 13 residues. CDR3 loop: CASSIDRYNEQFF. The CDR3 DNA follows: TGTGCCAGTAGTATCGACAGATACAATGAGCAGTTCTTC. Variable domain in full (rest from reference TRBV19 and TRBJ2-1): DGGITQSPKYLFRKEGQNVTLSCEQNLNHDAMYWYRQDPGQGLRLIYYSQIVNDFQKGDIAEGYSVSREKKESFPLTVTSAQKNPTAFYLCASSIDRYNEQFFGPGTRLTVL.

The rearrangement uses TRBV7-2 and TRBJ2-4, with D possibly matching TRBD1 (8 bases). The CDR3 has 18 residues. The ends were cut back, 2 bases at V and 0 bases at J, with 17 bases in the middle. CDR1 is SGHTA, CDR2 FQGNSA, per germline. The CDR3 DNA sequence: TGTGCCAGCAGCTTACCATACAGGGGGGGCCTAGCCAAAAACATTCAGTACTTC. Amino acid sequence: CASSLPYRGGLAKNIQYF.

The CDR3 is CASSLHGRNTEAFF. The CDR3 bases are TGTGCCAGCAGCTTACACGGTCGGAACACTGAAGCTTTCTTT. V and J are TRBV11-3 and TRBJ1-1, with D uncertain. The V gene lost 2 bases and the J gene lost 1 base, with 8 bases spanning the gap. Germline V CDR1 and CDR2: SGHNT, YENEEA. The CDR3 runs 14 residues.